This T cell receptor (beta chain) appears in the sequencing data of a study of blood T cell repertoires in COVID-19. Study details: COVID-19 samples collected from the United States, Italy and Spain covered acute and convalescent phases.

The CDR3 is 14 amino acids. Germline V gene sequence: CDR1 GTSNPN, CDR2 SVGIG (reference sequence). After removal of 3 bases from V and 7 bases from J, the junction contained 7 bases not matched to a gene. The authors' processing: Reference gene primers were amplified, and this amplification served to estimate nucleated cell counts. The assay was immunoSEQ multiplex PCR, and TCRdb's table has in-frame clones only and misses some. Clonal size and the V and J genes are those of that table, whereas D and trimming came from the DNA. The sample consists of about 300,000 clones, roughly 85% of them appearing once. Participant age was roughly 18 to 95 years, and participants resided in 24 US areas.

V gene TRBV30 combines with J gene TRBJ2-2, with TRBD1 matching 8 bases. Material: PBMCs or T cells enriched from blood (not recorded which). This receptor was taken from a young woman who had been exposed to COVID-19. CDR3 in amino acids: CAWRTTGQGGELFF. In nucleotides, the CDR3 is TGTGCCTGGAGGACGACAGGACAGGGCGGGGAGCTGTTTTTT.